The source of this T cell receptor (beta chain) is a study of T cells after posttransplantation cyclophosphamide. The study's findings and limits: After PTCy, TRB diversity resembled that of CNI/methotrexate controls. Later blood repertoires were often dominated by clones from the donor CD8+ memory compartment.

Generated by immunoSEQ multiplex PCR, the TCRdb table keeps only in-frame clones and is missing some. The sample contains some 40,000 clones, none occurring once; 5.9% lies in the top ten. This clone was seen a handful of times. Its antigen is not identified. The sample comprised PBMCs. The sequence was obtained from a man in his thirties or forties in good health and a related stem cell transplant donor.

CDR3: CASSIVGTNTEAFF. The CDR3 nucleotides are TGTGCCAGTAGTATAGTTGGGACAAACACTGAAGCTTTCTTT. The chain has TRBV19 and TRBJ1-1, with D tentatively TRBD1 (6 bases). The V end lost 1 base, the J end lost 2 bases, and 8 bases lay between the germline ends. Germline V gene lookup returns CDR1 LNHDA and CDR2 SQIVND (reference sequence). This CDR3 has 14 amino acids.